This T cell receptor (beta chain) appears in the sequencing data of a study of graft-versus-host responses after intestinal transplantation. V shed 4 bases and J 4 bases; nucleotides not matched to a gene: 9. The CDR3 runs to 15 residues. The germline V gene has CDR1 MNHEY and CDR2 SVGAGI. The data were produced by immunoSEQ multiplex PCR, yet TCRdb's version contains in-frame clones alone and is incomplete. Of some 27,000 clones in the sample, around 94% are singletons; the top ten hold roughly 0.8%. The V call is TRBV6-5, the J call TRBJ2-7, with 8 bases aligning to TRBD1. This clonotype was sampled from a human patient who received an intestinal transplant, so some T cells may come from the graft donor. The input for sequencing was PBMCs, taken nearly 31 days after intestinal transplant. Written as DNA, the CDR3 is TGTGCCAGCAGTTCCGCCGGGACAGGTCTATACGAGCAGTACTTC. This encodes CASSSAGTGLYEQYF.